Included here is one T cell receptor beta chain sequence, with context. Antigen unknown. This sample was included in a study of beta chain features in type 1 diabetes. Of the isolated RNA, all was reverse transcribed, and so the sequenced material was expressed TCRB transcripts. The repertoire was sequenced with immunoSEQ multiplex PCR; TCRdb's copy has only in-frame clones and lacks some. The sample has almost 350,000 clones, 15% to 20% seen once. Germline CDR1 SEHNR, CDR2 FQNEAQ (reference sequence). The CDR3 is 15 amino acids. The J segment lost 10 bases and the V segment lost 5 bases, leaving 9 bases of the junction unmatched. Study-level points and caveats: The cDNA sequencing approach could over-represent high-TCR-expressing cells. There were fewer insertions and more deletions at the VDJ junctions of type 1 diabetes patients.

The rearrangement uses TRBV7-9 and TRBJ2-1; TRBD2 agrees at 12 bases. The specimen sequenced was naive CD4+ T cells from blood. The receptor was derived from a young woman in good health. CDR3: CASSLTSGRGTEQFF. DNA of the CDR3: TGTGCCAGCAGCCTGACTAGCGGGAGAGGCACCGAGCAGTTCTTC.